This TCR beta chain came from a study of blood T cell repertoires in COVID-19. Across the study: The United States, Italy and Spain provided the acute and convalescent COVID-19 samples. PBMCs, B-cell-depleted T cells, or T cells provided the cDNA or gDNA that made up the material.

Using immunoSEQ multiplex PCR, the repertoire was profiled, and TCRdb retains in-frame clones only, with some absent. The top ten hold 4% to 5% of the sample, which has 100,000 to 150,000 clones, roughly 90% seen once. Seattle researchers signed up patients amid active infection and tracked them longitudinally. The germline CDR1 and CDR2 sequences are ENHRY and SYGVKD. There are 14 residues in the CDR3. Trimming shortened V by 3 bases and J by 7 bases, and 15 bases separated the two germline ends. Sequenced sample: peripheral blood. This chain connects TRBV10-3 to TRBJ1-2; D is uncertain. The sequence was collected from a man between 60 and 75 years old with COVID-19, enrolled during active disease. CDR3 sequence (DNA): TGTGCCATCAGTGAACGTGAGGGAATCGGTGGCTACACCTTC. Encoded protein: CAISEREGIGGYTF.